This T cell receptor beta chain was obtained from a study of CD8+ T cells in alopecia areata. Findings and limits, study-wide: Lesional tissue from the scalp (especially in alopecia totalis/universalis) showed higher clonality than normal scalp.

As to treatment: oral pan-JAK inhibitor, 5-10 mg twice daily. The CDR3 totals 13 residues. Germline values: CDR1 SNHLY, CDR2 FYNNEI. Trimming removed 4 bases at V and 8 bases at J, with 14 bases between. On this clone itself: Its cognate antigen is unknown.

In each case, RNA was isolated and then reverse transcribed into cDNA as the sequencing template. Using immunoSEQ multiplex PCR, the repertoire was profiled, and TCRdb retains in-frame clones only, with some absent. The sample includes around 180,000 clones, just under 65% of them seen just once. The rearrangement joins TRBV2 to TRBJ1-2, with unresolved D. This material consisted of CD4+ T cells sorted from blood, taken between weeks 49 and 50, from a patient treated with tofacitinib. This clonotype originated in a human donor with alopecia areata. In DNA form, the CDR3 reads TGTGCCAGCAGTGCTCTGGGCATGCAGGGCTACACCTTC. The encoded protein is CASSALGMQGYTF.